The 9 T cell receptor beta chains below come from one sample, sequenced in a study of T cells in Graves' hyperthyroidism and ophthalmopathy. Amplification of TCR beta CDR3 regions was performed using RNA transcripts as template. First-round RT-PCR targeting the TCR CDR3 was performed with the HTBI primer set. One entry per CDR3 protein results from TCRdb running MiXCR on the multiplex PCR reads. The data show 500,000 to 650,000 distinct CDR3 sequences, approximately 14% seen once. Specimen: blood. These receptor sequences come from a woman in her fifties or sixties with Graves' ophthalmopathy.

The CDR3 sequence: CASTPRIAGADTGELFF. The CDR3 nucleotides are TGTGCCAGCACTCCCCGGATAGCGGGAGCCGACACCGGGGAGCTGTTTTTT. The chain is built from TRBV7-6 and TRBJ2-2, with 9 bases aligning to TRBD2. The germline gives CDR1 SGHVS, CDR2 FNYEAQ. The CDR3 runs 17 residues. V gave up 7 bases and J gave up 3 bases; unmatched junction bases: 12.

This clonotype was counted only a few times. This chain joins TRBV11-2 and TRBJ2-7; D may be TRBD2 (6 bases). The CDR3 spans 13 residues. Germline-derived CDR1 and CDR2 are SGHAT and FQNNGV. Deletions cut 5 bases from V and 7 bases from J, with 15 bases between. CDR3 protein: CASSPGAEREQYF. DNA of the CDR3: TGTGCCAGCAGCCCGGGAGCCGAAAGGGAGCAGTACTTC.

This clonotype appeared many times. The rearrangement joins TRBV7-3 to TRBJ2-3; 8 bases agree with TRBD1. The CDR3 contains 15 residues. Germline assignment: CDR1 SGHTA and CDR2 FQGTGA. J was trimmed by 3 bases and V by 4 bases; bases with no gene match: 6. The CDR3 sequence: CASSSNGQGTDTQYF. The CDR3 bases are TGTGCCAGCAGCTCAAACGGACAGGGAACAGATACGCAGTATTTT.

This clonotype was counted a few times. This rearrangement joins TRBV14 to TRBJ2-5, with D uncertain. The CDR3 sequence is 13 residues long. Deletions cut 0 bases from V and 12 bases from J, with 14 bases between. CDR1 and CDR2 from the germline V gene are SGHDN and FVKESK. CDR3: CASSQDYMATEYF. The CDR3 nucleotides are TGTGCCAGCAGCCAAGATTATATGGCGACGGAGTACTTC.

The CDR3 loop is CASSPSVGRTSYEQYF. The DNA for the CDR3 is TGTGCCAGTAGTCCCTCGGTGGGGCGGACCTCCTACGAGCAGTACTTC. This chain connects TRBV19 to TRBJ2-7; possibly TRBD1 for D (5 bases). V lost 5 bases to trimming and J lost 0 bases, with 17 bases between them. This CDR3 spans 16 amino acids. CDR1 and CDR2 from the germline V gene are LNHDA and SQIVND (reference sequence).

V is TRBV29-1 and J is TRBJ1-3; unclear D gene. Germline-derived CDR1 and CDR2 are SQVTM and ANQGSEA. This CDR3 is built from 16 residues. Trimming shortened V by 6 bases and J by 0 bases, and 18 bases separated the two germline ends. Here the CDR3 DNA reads TGCAGCGTGCTCGACCCGGAACGCACCTCTGGAAACACCATATATTTT. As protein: CSVLDPERTSGNTIYF.

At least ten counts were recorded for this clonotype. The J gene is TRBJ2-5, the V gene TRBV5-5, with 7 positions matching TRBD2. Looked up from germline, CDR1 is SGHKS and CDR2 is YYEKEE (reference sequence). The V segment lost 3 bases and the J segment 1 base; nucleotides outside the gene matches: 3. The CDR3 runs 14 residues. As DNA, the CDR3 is TGTGCCAGCAGCTCTCTAGCGGTCCAAGAGACCCAGTACTTC. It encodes CASSSLAVQETQYF.

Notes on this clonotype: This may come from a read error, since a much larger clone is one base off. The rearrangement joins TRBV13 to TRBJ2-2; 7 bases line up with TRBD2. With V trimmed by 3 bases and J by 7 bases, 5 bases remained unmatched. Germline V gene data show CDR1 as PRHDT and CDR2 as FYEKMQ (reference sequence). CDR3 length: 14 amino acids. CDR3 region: CASSFRDYSGELFF. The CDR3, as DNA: TGTGCCAGCAGCTTCCGGGACTACAGCGGGGAGCTGTTTTTT.

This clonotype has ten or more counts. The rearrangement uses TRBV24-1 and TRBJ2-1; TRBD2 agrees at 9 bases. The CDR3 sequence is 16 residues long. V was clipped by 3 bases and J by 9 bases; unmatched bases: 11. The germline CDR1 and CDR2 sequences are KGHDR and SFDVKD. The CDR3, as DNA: TGTGCCACCAGTGATGGCGGGAGGGCCGAAAGTCCTGAGCAGTTCTTC. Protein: CATSDGGRAESPEQFF.